The 21 T cell receptor beta chains given below trace back to one sample, sequenced in a study of breast tumors, draining lymph nodes, adjacent tissues. TCRdb passed the multiplex PCR reads through MiXCR, listing each CDR3 protein once. The table records roughly 19,000 distinct CDR3 sequences, roughly 50% of them present only once. Source material: breast tumor tissue. These receptor sequences come from a female donor with breast cancer. Some clones in this sample may be carry-over from other donors' samples.

Note on this clonotype: Given the absence of the conserved phenylalanine or tryptophan at the CDR3 end, a read error is likely. The chain employs TRBV19 and TRBJ2-3; weak D call: TRBD2 (5 bases). The CDR3 spans 16 residues. The germline V gene has CDR1 LNHDA and CDR2 SQIVND (reference sequence). V was cut by 3 bases and J by 1 base, with 14 bases left in between. CDR3 loop: CASSIRRQRRTDTQYS. The CDR3 region has the DNA TGTGCCAGTAGTATTAGGAGGCAGCGGCGCACAGATACGCAGTATTCT.

This clonotype was seen ten or more times. V usage is TRBV7-2 and J usage is TRBJ1-5, with D perhaps matching TRBD1 (5 bases). Per the germline V gene, CDR1 is SGHTA and CDR2 is FQGNSA. V was pared by 6 bases and J by 0 bases, with 12 bases between. This CDR3 contains 15 residues. The DNA for the CDR3 is TGTGCCAGCAGAATGGGGGAGATTAGCAATCAGCCCCAGCATTTT. Encoded protein: CASRMGEISNQPQHF. Together with reference TRBV7-2 and TRBJ1-5, the CDR3 gives the full variable domain: GAGVSQSPSNKVTEKGKDVELRCDPISGHTALYWYRQSLGQGLEFLIYFQGNSAPDKSGLPSDRFSAERTGGSVSTLTIQRTQQEDSAVYLCASRMGEISNQPQHFGDGTRLSIL.

This clonotype has a count of ten or more. It may be a read error: a sequence one base away is much more abundant. The V call is TRBV7-2, the J call TRBJ1-2; D possibly corresponds to TRBD1 (5 bases). This CDR3 is 15 amino acids long. Germline loops: CDR1 SGHTA, CDR2 FQGNSA. CDR3 sequence: CASSSRMGGFYGYPF. CDR3 sequence (DNA): TGTGCCAGCAGCTCCAGGATGGGGGGTTTCTATGGCTACCCCTTC.

This clonotype was counted a few times. This clone may be a read error of a much larger clone one base away. The rearrangement uses TRBV12-5 and TRBJ2-7; D gene uncertain. The CDR3 runs 12 residues. Trimming cost V 3 bases and J 6 bases, with 9 bases left between them. Germline V CDR1 and CDR2: LGHNT, FRNRAP. This chain's CDR3 is CASGFTRAEQYF. CDR3 nucleotide sequence: TGTGCTAGTGGTTTCACGCGCGCCGAGCAGTACTTC.

The rearrangement uses TRBV12-3 or TRBV12-4 and TRBJ2-5; D may be TRBD2 (5 bases). Trimming left V 5 bases short and J 2 bases short, with 9 bases between. The CDR3 is 13 residues long. CDR3 coding DNA: TGTGCCAGCAGTGAGACTAAACAAGAGACCCAGTACTTC. This codes for CASSETKQETQYF.

In its sample, this clonotype ranks as medium-sized. The chain uses TRBV11-2 and TRBJ2-5; no reliable D call. Trimming shortened V by 0 bases and J by 0 bases, and 8 bases separated the two germline ends. The CDR3 is 15 amino acids. CDR1 and CDR2 (germline): SGHAT, FQNNGV. CDR3 sequence reads: CASSLDLGYQETQYF. DNA of the CDR3: TGTGCCAGCAGCTTAGATCTGGGGTACCAAGAGACCCAGTACTTC.

This clonotype turned up a few times. CDR3 loop: CASSSGTAFHQPQHF. The CDR3 nucleotides are TGTGCCAGCAGCTCCGGGACAGCGTTTCATCAGCCCCAGCATTTT. This chain joins TRBV5-6 and TRBJ1-5; 7 bases are shared with TRBD1. The germline V gene has CDR1 SGHDT and CDR2 YYEEEE. The junction had 8 bases not matched to a gene; V was cut back by 3 bases and J by 5 bases. The CDR3 has 15 amino acids.

This clonotype occurred once. This chain uses TRBV7-2 with TRBJ2-1; 10 bases map to TRBD2. This CDR3 comprises 17 residues. Germline V lookup: CDR1 SGHTA, CDR2 FQGNSA. V lost 5 bases to trimming and J lost 4 bases; unmatched junction nucleotides: 11. CDR3 in amino acids: CASSPKLAGNTYNEQFF. DNA for the CDR3: TGTGCCAGCAGCCCGAAACTAGCGGGAAATACGTACAATGAGCAGTTCTTC.

At least ten counts were recorded for this clonotype. The chain links TRBV11-3 to TRBJ2-3; 10 nucleotides align to TRBD1. Per germline, CDR1 SGHNT and CDR2 YENEEA. V shed 5 bases, J shed 6 bases, and the junction held 8 bases outside the gene matches. CDR3 length equals 15 residues. The CDR3 DNA follows: TGTGCCAGCAGCCCCGGGACAGGGGCCTCCGATACGCAGTATTTT. Amino acid sequence: CASSPGTGASDTQYF.

In its sample, this clonotype ranks as medium-sized. V gene TRBV7-9 combines with J gene TRBJ2-1; the D is unclear. Trimming took off 4 bases at V and 4 bases at J, with 14 bases between the two ends. The CDR3 spans 15 residues. Germline CDR1 reads SEHNR; CDR2 reads FQNEAQ (reference sequence). The CDR3 bases are TGTGCCAGCAGCTCCCTCTCCGAGGCGTACAATGAGCAGTTCTTC. It codes for CASSSLSEAYNEQFF.

V usage is TRBV24-1 and J usage is TRBJ2-7; the match to TRBD2 covers 11 bases. The CDR3 length is 15 residues. The V and J ends lost 6 bases and 0 bases, in that order; junction bases with no gene match: 3. Germline V lookup: CDR1 KGHDR, CDR2 SFDVKD. The CDR3 DNA reads TGTGCCACCAGTACTAGCGGGGGAAACTCCTACGAGCAGTACTTC. It yields the protein CATSTSGGNSYEQYF.

This sequence joins TRBV19 and TRBJ1-5; no clear D. CDR3 length: 15 amino acids. CDR1 and CDR2 from the germline V gene are LNHDA and SQIVND (reference sequence). In DNA form, the CDR3 reads TGTGCAGCTTCACCCGTCGGACGGAGAAATCAGCCCCAGCATTTT. Translation: CAASPVGRRNQPQHF.

This sequence joins TRBV6-2 or TRBV6-3 and TRBJ2-2; 8 nucleotides line up with TRBD2. With 5 bases clipped from V and 3 bases from J, the junction kept 5 bases outside the gene matches. The CDR3 length is 15 residues. Germline CDR1 is MNHEY and CDR2 is SVGEGT. The CDR3 sequence is CASSPPGLDTGELFF. DNA for the CDR3: TGTGCCAGCAGTCCGCCGGGACTAGACACCGGGGAGCTGTTTTTT.

Relative to its sample, this clonotype is medium-sized. This sequence joins TRBV4-2 and TRBJ1-4, with D uncertain. This CDR3 region has 13 residues. CDR1 is LGHNA, CDR2 YNFKEQ, per germline. V lost 0 bases and J lost 7, with 6 bases in between. CDR3 region: CASSQDTGEKLFF. CDR3 in DNA: TGTGCCAGCAGCCAAGACACCGGTGAAAAACTGTTTTTT.

This clonotype was seen at least ten times. The chain recombines TRBV4-1 with TRBJ2-3; 12 positions agree with TRBD2. The CDR3 is made up of 15 amino acids. The germline V gene has CDR1 MGHRA and CDR2 YSYEKL. J was trimmed by 5 bases and V by 3 bases; bases with no gene match: 3. CDR3 protein: CASSQGGLAGDTQYF. The CDR3 coding sequence is TGCGCCAGCAGCCAGGGGGGACTAGCGGGAGATACGCAGTATTTT.

V is TRBV9 and J is TRBJ1-2, with TRBD1 matching over 7 bases. Germline lookup yields CDR1 SGDLS and CDR2 YYNGEE. After removal of 4 bases from V and 6 bases from J, the junction contained 6 bases not matched to a gene. The CDR3 covers 13 residues. The CDR3 region is CASSLTGRNGYTF. CDR3 nucleotide sequence: TGTGCCAGCAGCCTGACAGGGAGGAATGGCTACACCTTC.

Note on this clonotype: A much larger clone differs from this one at a single base, so this may be a read error. This chain connects TRBV5-5 to TRBJ1-5; TRBD1 is a possible D gene (5 bases). Trimming stripped 3 bases from V and 7 bases from J, with 23 bases between. The CDR3 loop spans 17 amino acids. Per the germline V gene, CDR1 is SGHKS and CDR2 is YYEKEE (reference sequence). This CDR3 reads CASSSDFAGGGGQPQHF. The CDR3 DNA reads TGTGCCAGCAGCTCGGACTTTGCGGGGGGAGGAGGGCAGCCCCAGCATTTT.

The chain joins TRBV5-1 to TRBJ2-5; D possibly corresponds to TRBD1 (6 bases). The CDR3 spans 15 residues. Looked up from germline, CDR1 is SGHRS and CDR2 is YFSETQ. Trimming pared 2 bases from V and 2 bases from J, leaving 13 bases between. As DNA, the CDR3 is TGCGCCAGCAGCTTTGGTCGGACAGCACAAGAGACCCAGTACTTC. Protein: CASSFGRTAQETQYF.

This clonotype appeared many times. This chain links TRBV5-5 with TRBJ2-5; D unresolved. The CDR3 totals 13 residues. V was pared by 2 bases and J by 0 bases, with 5 bases between. The V gene's germline CDR1 is SGHKS and CDR2 YYEKEE (reference sequence). This CDR3 reads CASSFAYQETQYF. The CDR3 nucleotides read TGTGCCAGCAGCTTTGCGTACCAAGAGACCCAGTACTTC. Full variable domain (remainder filled in from reference TRBV5-5 and TRBJ2-5): DAGVTQSPTHLIKTRGQQVTLRCSPISGHKSVSWYQQVLGQGPQFIFQYYEKEERGRGNFPDRFSARQFPNYSSELNVNALLLGDSALYLCASSFAYQETQYFGPGTRLLVL.

About this clonotype itself: It is likely a read error, because the conserved phenylalanine at the end of the CDR3 is missing. Because the CDR3's place on the DNA is in doubt, the DNA is left out and the CDR3 is given as listed by TCRdb. The J gene is TRBJ1-2, the V gene TRBV6-1; no DNA check was done on the table's D call, TRBD1. Per the germline V gene, CDR1 is MNHNS and CDR2 is SASEGT. The CDR3 is 17 amino acids in total, end residues counted. CDR3 loop: CASIRTVGGQGNYGYIL.

V usage is TRBV29-1 and J usage is TRBJ1-2; D possibly corresponds to TRBD1 (5 bases). Germline-derived CDR1 and CDR2 are SQVTM and ANQGSEA. CDR3 length: 12 residues. The V and J ends lost 3 bases and 3 bases respectively, with 8 bases between them. The CDR3 spells CSVERDDYGYTF. Written as DNA, the CDR3 is TGCAGCGTTGAGAGGGACGACTATGGCTACACCTTC.